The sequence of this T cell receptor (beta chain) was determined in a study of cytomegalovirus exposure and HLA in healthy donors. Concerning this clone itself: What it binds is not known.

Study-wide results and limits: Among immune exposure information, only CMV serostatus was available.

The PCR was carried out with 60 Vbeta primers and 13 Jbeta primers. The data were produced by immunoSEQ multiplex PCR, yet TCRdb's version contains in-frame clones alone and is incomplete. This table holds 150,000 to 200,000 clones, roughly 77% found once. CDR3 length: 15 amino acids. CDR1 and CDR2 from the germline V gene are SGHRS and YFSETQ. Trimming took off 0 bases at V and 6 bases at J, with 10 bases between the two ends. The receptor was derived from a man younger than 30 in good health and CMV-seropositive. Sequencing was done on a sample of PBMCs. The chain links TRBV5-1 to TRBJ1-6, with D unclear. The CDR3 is CASSLEAPGNSPLHF. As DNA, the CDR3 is TGCGCCAGCAGCTTGGAGGCGCCGGGTAATTCACCCCTCCACTTT.